Each of the 8 T cell receptor beta chains below was sequenced from the same sample in a study of chemoradiotherapy in HPV16-positive cancers. Clones were sequenced by immunoSEQ multiplex PCR, and TCRdb holds only the in-frame ones, with some missing. The profile covers around 14,000 clones, with roughly 79% appearing a single time and around 9.9% taken by the ten largest. Sampling took place from a patient who underwent chemoradiotherapy. The receptors stem from a human donor with HPV-associated anogenital cancer.

The chain combines TRBV18 with TRBJ2-3; D is ambiguous. The germline gives CDR1 KGHSH, CDR2 LQKENI. V lost 3 bases and J lost 6, with 4 bases in between. The CDR3 length is 11 residues. For the CDR3, the DNA is TGTGCCAGCTCACCCGGGGATACGCAGTATTTT. Its translation: CASSPGDTQYF.

The chain has TRBV25-1 and TRBJ1-1; D unclear. CDR3 length: 14 amino acids. Per germline, CDR1 MGHDK and CDR2 SYGVNS. Trimming cost V 2 bases and J 4 bases, with 11 bases left between them. The CDR3: CASSEEVTTTEAFF. As DNA, the CDR3 is TGTGCCAGCAGTGAAGAGGTCACCACCACTGAAGCTTTCTTT.

The chain carries TRBV27 and TRBJ1-1; tentatively, D is TRBD1 (6 bases). The CDR3 is 16 residues long. Germline lookup yields CDR1 MNHEY and CDR2 SMNVEV (reference sequence). With 2 bases removed from V and 1 base from J, the gap between germline ends came to 14 bases. CDR3 amino acids: CASSLRGANRNTEAFF. In DNA, the CDR3 is TGTGCCAGCAGTTTACGGGGGGCTAATCGGAACACTGAAGCTTTCTTT.

In this sample, this clone turned up once. The chain has TRBV13 and TRBJ1-2, with a tentative D call TRBD1 (6 bases). V was shortened by 0 bases and J by 8 bases, with 13 bases between the two germline ends. CDR3 size: 14 residues. Germline assignment: CDR1 PRHDT and CDR2 FYEKMQ (reference sequence). The CDR3 sequence is CASSLGGQINGYTF. The CDR3 coding sequence is TGTGCCAGCAGCTTAGGTGGACAGATAAACGGCTACACCTTC.

This clone was observed once. The V call is TRBV6-5, the J call TRBJ1-2; a weak D match, TRBD1 (5 bases). CDR1 and CDR2 (germline): MNHEY, SVGAGI. Trimming removed 6 bases at V and 8 bases at J, with 13 bases between. There are 12 residues in the CDR3. CDR3 sequence reads: CASRLAGGGYTF. The CDR3 DNA reads TGTGCCAGCAGACTGGCGGGGGGGGGCTACACCTTC.

The rearrangement uses TRBV28 and TRBJ1-5; TRBD1 aligns across 11 bases. Germline V gene lookup returns CDR1 MDHEN and CDR2 SYDVKM. The ends lost 7 bases at V and 2 bases at J; junction bases unmatched: 13. The CDR3 spans 18 residues. The CDR3 DNA is TGTGCCAGCACTAGTTCAAGGACAGGGGGCCCTGGCAATCAGCCCCAGCATTTT. Its protein product is CASTSSRTGGPGNQPQHF.

As DNA, the CDR3 is TGTGCCAGTAGTATTACGGACACCTACGAGCAGTACTTC. Amino acids: CASSITDTYEQYF. The V call is TRBV19, the J call TRBJ2-7; maybe TRBD1 (5 bases). This CDR3 is built from 13 residues. Germline assignment: CDR1 LNHDA and CDR2 SQIVND (reference sequence). V gave up 3 bases and J gave up 2 bases, with 8 bases separating them.

The CDR3, as DNA: TGCGCCAGCAGCTCGGGGTCCACTGGCGCCTACGAGCAGTACTTC. It is translated as CASSSGSTGAYEQYF. The V call is TRBV5-1, the J call TRBJ2-7, with D possibly being TRBD2 (5 bases). The CDR3 length is 15 residues. Trimming shortened V by 3 bases and J by 2 bases, and 15 bases separated the two germline ends. The germline V gene has CDR1 SGHRS and CDR2 YFSETQ.